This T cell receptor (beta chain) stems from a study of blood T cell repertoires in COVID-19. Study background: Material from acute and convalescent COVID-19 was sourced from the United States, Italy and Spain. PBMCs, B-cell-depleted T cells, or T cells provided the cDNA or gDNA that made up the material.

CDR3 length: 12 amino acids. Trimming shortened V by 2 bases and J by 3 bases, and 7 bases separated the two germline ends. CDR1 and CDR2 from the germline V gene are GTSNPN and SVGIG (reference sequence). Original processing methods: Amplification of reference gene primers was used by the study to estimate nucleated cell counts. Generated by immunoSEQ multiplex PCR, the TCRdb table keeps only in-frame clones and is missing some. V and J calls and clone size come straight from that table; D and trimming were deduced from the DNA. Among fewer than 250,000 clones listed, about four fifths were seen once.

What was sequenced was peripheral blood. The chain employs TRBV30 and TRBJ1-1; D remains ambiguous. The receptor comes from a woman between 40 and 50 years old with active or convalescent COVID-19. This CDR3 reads CAWSPSYTEAFF. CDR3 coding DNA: TGTGCCTGGAGTCCCTCTTACACTGAAGCTTTCTTT.